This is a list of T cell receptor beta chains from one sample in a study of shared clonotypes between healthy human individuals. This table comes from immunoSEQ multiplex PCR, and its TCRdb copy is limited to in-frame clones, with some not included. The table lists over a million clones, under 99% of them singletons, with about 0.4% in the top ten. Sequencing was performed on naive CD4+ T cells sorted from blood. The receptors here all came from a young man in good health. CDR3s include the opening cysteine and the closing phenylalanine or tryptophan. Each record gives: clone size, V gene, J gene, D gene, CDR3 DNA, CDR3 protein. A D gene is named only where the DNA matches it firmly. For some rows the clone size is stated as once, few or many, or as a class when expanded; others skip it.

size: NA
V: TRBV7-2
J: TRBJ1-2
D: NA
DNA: TGTGCCAGCAGCTCACCTCCAACCCGGAACTATGGCTACACCTTC
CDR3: CASSSPPTRNYGYTF

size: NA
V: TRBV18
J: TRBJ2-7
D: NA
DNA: TGTGCCAGCTCACCACTGCCGGGACAAGTGAATTACGAGCAGTACTTC
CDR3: CASSPLPGQVNYEQYF

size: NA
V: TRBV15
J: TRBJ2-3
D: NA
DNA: TGTGCCACCAGCAGAGATCGGCCAGCTCCCACAGATACGCAGTATTTT
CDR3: CATSRDRPAPTDTQYF

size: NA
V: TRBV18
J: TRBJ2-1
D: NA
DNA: TGTGCCAGCTCACTTTCAACCGGGCCCCGAACCTACAATGAGCAGTTCTTC
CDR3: CASSLSTGPRTYNEQFF

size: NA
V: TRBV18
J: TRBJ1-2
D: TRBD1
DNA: TGTGCCAGCTCACTCCCCGGGACAGGGGGGAACTATGGCTACACCTTC
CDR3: CASSLPGTGGNYGYTF

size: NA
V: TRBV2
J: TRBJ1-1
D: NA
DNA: TGTGCCAGCAGGAGTCTAGAAGGTTTGTACACTGAAGCTTTCTTT
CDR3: CASRSLEGLYTEAFF

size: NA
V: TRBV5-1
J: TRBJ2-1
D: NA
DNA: TGCGCCAGCAGCTTCACCTCATCCCGACAGTACAATGAGCAGTTCTTC
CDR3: CASSFTSSRQYNEQFF

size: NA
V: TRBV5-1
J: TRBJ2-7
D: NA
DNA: TGCGCCAGTAATGAGGGTCCAGCTCCCTACGAGCAGTACTTC
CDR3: CASNEGPAPYEQYF

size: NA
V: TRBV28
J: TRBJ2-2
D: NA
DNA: TGTGTCCCGCGGGGACCCGGGGAGCTGTTTTTT
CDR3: CVPRGPGELFF

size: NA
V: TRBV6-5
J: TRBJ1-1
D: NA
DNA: TGTGCCAGCAGTCAGGGTACTGAAGCTTTCTTT
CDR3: CASSQGTEAFF

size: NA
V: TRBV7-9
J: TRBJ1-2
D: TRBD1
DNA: TGTGCCAGCAGCTTACTTACAGGGGCTCTCGGCTACACCTTC
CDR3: CASSLLTGALGYTF

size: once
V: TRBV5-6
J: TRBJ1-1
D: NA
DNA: TGTGCCAGCAGTTCCAGGAACACTGAAGCTTTCTTT
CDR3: CASSSRNTEAFF

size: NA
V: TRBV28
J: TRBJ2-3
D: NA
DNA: TGTGCCAGCAGGTCCGGGACCCCGGCAGATACGCAGTATTTT
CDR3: CASRSGTPADTQYF

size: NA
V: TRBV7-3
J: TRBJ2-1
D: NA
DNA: TGTGCCAGCAGCCGGGTCCGCTACAATGAGCAGTTCTTC
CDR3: CASSRVRYNEQFF

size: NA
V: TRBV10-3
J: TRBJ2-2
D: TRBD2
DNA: TGTGCCATCAGTGGACTAGCGGGAAGGACCGGGGAGCTGTTTTTT
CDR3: CAISGLAGRTGELFF

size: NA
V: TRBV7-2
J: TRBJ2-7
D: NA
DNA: TGTGCCAGCACCAGAGCAAGGGTTGAGCAGTACTTC
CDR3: CASTRARVEQYF

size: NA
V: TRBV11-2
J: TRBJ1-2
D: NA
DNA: TGTGCCAGCAGCTTAGATCTCAGGAGCCCTAACTATGGCTACACCTTC
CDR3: CASSLDLRSPNYGYTF

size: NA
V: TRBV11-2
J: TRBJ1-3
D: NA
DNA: TGTGCCAGCGCCTGGTTTCCTGGAAACACCATATATTTT
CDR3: CASAWFPGNTIYF

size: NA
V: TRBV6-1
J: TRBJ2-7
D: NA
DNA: TGTGCCAGCAACCCGGACGGAACCTACGAGCAGTACTTC
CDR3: CASNPDGTYEQYF

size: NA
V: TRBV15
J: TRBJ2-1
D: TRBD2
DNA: TGTGCCACCAGCAGAAGACTAGCGGGAGAGAACTACAATGAGCAGTTCTTC
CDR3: CATSRRLAGENYNEQFF

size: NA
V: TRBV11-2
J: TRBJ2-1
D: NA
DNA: TGTGCCAGCAGCCGTATACAGGGAGGAGGTGAGCAGTTCTTC
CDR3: CASSRIQGGGEQFF

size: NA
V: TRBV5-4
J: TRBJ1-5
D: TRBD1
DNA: TGTGCCAGCAGCTGTAGACAGGGGTTGAGTCAGCCCCAGCATTTT
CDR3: CASSCRQGLSQPQHF

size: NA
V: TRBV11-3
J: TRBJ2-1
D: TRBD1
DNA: TGTGCCAGCAGCTTATCGACAGGGGGCAGGAATGAGCAGTTCTTC
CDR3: CASSLSTGGRNEQFF

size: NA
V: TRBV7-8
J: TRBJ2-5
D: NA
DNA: TGTGCCAGCAGCATATCTGGACAGAGGAAGGAGACCCAGTACTTC
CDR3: CASSISGQRKETQYF

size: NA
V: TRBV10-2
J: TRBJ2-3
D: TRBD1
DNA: TGCGCCAGCAGAGGGGGCGGGTTCTTTTCTAGCACAGATACGCAGTATTTT
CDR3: CASRGGGFFSSTDTQYF

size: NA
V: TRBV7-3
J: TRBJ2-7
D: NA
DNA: TGTGCCAGCAGCTCGTCTCAGGGCTACGAGCAGTACTTC
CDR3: CASSSSQGYEQYF

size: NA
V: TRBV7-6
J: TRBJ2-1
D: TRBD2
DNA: TGTGCCAGCAGCCCGGGACTAGCGGGAGTTGAGCAGTTCTTC
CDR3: CASSPGLAGVEQFF

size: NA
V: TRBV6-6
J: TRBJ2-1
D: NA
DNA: TGTGCCAGCAGTTTGTGGGTCTTGAGGGGCAATGAGCAGTTCTTC
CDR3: CASSLWVLRGNEQFF

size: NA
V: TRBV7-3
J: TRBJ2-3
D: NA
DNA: TGTGCCAGCAGCTTAGACTCGCCTCCAGATACGCAGTATTTT
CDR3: CASSLDSPPDTQYF

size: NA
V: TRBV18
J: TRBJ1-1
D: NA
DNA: TGTGCCAGCTCACTCCCAAAGCCAGGCGGGGGTGAAGCTTTCTTT
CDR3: CASSLPKPGGGEAFF

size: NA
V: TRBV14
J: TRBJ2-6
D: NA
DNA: TGTGCCAGCAGCCAAGCCGTCTCTGGGGCCAACGTCCTGACTTTC
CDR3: CASSQAVSGANVLTF

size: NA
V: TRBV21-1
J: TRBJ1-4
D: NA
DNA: TGTGCCAGCAGCAACCCCCCCTCTTCCGCAGATGAAAAACTGTTTTTT
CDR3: CASSNPPSSADEKLFF

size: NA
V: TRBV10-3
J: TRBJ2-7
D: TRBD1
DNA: TGTGCCGTTCAGGGGGTCTTGCGCGAGCAGTACTTC
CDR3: CAVQGVLREQYF

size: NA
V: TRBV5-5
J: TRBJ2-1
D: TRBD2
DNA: TGTGCCAGCAGCTTGGAACGACTAGCGAGCTCCTACAATGAGCAGTTCTTC
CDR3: CASSLERLASSYNEQFF

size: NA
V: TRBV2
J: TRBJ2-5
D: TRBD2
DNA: TGTGCCAGCAGTCCAGGGGGACTAGCGGGAATAAGAGAGGACCAGTACTTC
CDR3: CASSPGGLAGIREDQYF

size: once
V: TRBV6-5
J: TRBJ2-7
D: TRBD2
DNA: TGTGCCAGCAGTTTCGACAGCGGGAGGGACGAGCAGTACTTC
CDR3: CASSFDSGRDEQYF